The next 32 T cell receptor beta chains were all read from a single sample in a study of HIV-infected patients and healthy controls. Alpha and beta constant-region primers primed reverse transcription of 400 to 500 ng RNA. Alpha and beta chain libraries were made separately by chain-specific third strand synthesis with multiplexing indices. In TCRdb, the 5' RACE reads were re-called with MiXCR into one record per CDR3 protein. The sample has fewer than 20,000 distinct CDR3 sequences, 7% seen once. All unsorted peripheral T cells were captured because whole blood was used without fractionation. The sequencing sample was made of blood. Receptor source: an adult in good health.

This clonotype was seen repeatedly, ten times or more. The chain employs TRBV23-1 and TRBJ1-5; D may be TRBD1 (6 bases). TRBV23-1 is an ORF, and what it does is uncertain. V shed 0 bases and J shed 0 bases, with 18 bases lying between them. There are 19 residues in the CDR3. CDR3 in DNA: TGCGCCAGCAGTCAATCTTCAACAGGCAGGGGTGATAGCAATCAGCCCCAGCATTTT. It encodes CASSQSSTGRGDSNQPQHF.

Ten or more counts support this clonotype. V gene TRBV7-3 combines with J gene TRBJ1-1, with a possible D match to TRBD1 (5 bases). The CDR3 runs 13 residues. Germline V gene data show CDR1 as SGHTA and CDR2 as FQGTGA. With 4 bases removed from V and 1 base from J, the gap between germline ends came to 7 bases. The CDR3 DNA follows: TGTGCCAGCAGCTATACAGGGAACACTGAAGCTTTCTTT. Its translation: CASSYTGNTEAFF.

This clonotype appeared many times. The chain joins TRBV6-2 or TRBV6-3 to TRBJ2-1; 8 bases match TRBD2. Germline CDR1 reads MNHEY; CDR2 reads SVGEGT. V shed 4 bases, J shed 1 base, and the junction held 6 bases outside the gene matches. The CDR3 is 16 residues long. The CDR3 nucleotides read TGTGCCAGCAGTTCCTACGGGGGGGCATCCTACAATGAGCAGTTCTTC. This translates into CASSSYGGASYNEQFF.

There are many counts of this clonotype. The chain combines TRBV11-2 with TRBJ2-1; D is unclear. The germline V and J ends were trimmed by 7 bases and 2 bases, with 12 bases remaining between them. This CDR3 region has 14 residues. Germline loops: CDR1 SGHAT, CDR2 FQNNGV. CDR3 bases: TGTGCCAGCACACAGTGGATTACCTACAATGAGCAGTTCTTC. This gives the protein CASTQWITYNEQFF.

With regard to this clonotype: This may be a read error, as it is one base from a much larger clone. The J gene is TRBJ1-1, the V gene TRBV29-1; D unresolved. CDR1 and CDR2 from the germline V gene are SQVTM and ANQGSEA. V was cut by 7 bases and J by 0 bases, with 12 bases left in between. CDR3 length: 13 amino acids. The chain's CDR3 is CSAERSMNTEAFF. CDR3 nucleotides: TGCAGCGCCGAACGGAGTATGAACACTGAAGCTTTCTTT.

The sample holds many counts of this clonotype. This chain links TRBV6-2 or TRBV6-3 with TRBJ2-2; maybe TRBD1 (6 bases). There are 15 residues in the CDR3. From germline, CDR1 is MNHEY and CDR2 SVGEGT. Trimming cost V 5 bases and J 3 bases, with 13 bases left between them. CDR3 coding DNA: TGTGCCAGCAGTCCACAGGGAGCGGACACCGGGGAGCTGTTTTTT. It codes for CASSPQGADTGELFF.

The J gene is TRBJ2-5, the V gene TRBV12-3 or TRBV12-4, with D maybe TRBD1 (6 bases). The CDR3 length is 15 residues. Deletions cut 8 bases from V and 4 bases from J, with 20 bases between. CDR3 coding DNA: TGTGCCAGCGTCGGGGACACGGGCCAGGTAGAGACCCAGTACTTC. Residues: CASVGDTGQVETQYF.

By share, this clonotype counts as medium-sized. This chain connects TRBV27 to TRBJ2-3; D gene uncertain. CDR1 MNHEY and CDR2 SMNVEV come from the germline V gene (reference sequence). This CDR3 has 17 amino acids. V was cut by 2 bases and J by 1 base, with 16 bases left in between. The CDR3 nucleotides read TGTGCCAGCAGTTTAAAGGCTCCCGGTGACGGCACAGATACGCAGTATTTT. The encoded protein is CASSLKAPGDGTDTQYF.

This clonotype is medium-sized. This rearrangement joins TRBV11-2 to TRBJ2-3; no definite D call. The V and J ends lost 5 bases and 0 bases respectively, with 3 bases between them. The length of the CDR3 is 12 residues. Germline CDR1 and CDR2: SGHAT and FQNNGV. CDR3 amino acids: CASSASTDTQYF. In DNA form, the CDR3 reads TGTGCCAGCAGCGCCAGCACAGATACGCAGTATTTT.

In this sample, this clonotype turned up many times. The rearrangement joins TRBV4-3 to TRBJ1-2; 8 bases are a match to TRBD1. With 1 base clipped from V and 0 bases from J, the junction kept 4 bases outside the gene matches. This CDR3 comprises 16 residues. CDR1 is LGHNA, CDR2 YSLEER, per germline. CDR3 nucleotide sequence: TGCGCCAGCAGCCAAGCCGGGACAGGAGCTAACTATGGCTACACCTTC. Encoded protein: CASSQAGTGANYGYTF.

This clonotype has a count of ten or more. This CDR3 reads CASFLPTRFFVNGGMNEQYF. The CDR3 DNA reads TGTGCCAGCTTTCTCCCGACTAGATTCTTTGTTAACGGAGGGATGAACGAGCAGTACTTC. The rearrangement joins TRBV6-4 to TRBJ2-7, with D perhaps matching TRBD2 (6 bases). V lost 8 bases to trimming and J lost 5 bases, with 37 bases between them. CDR3 size: 20 residues. CDR1 MRHNA and CDR2 SNTAGT come from the germline V gene.

The sample holds many counts of this clonotype. V gene TRBV6-2 or TRBV6-3 combines with J gene TRBJ2-5, with D uncertain. Germline V gene sequence: CDR1 MNHEY, CDR2 SVGEGT. The CDR3 spans 15 residues. V was trimmed by 5 bases and J by 2 bases, leaving 15 bases between them. The CDR3 nucleotides are TGTGCCAGCAGTAAAACTCGCAACTTTCAAGAGACCCAGTACTTC. This gives the protein CASSKTRNFQETQYF.

This clonotype counts as medium-sized. The CDR3 coding sequence is TGCAGTGCAAGCCGGGACGGGCGCAATGAGCAGTTCTTC. As protein: CSASRDGRNEQFF. The chain is built from TRBV20-1 and TRBJ2-1; the D call may be TRBD1 or TRBD2 (5 bases each). Per the germline V gene, CDR1 is DFQATT and CDR2 is SNEGSKA (reference sequence). The CDR3 has 13 amino acids. V gave up 6 bases and J gave up 6 bases, with 15 bases separating them.

V usage is TRBV6-6 and J usage is TRBJ1-1, with TRBD1 as a possible D gene (6 bases). The germline gives CDR1 MNHNY, CDR2 SVGAGI (reference sequence). There are 16 residues in the CDR3. The V end lost 6 bases, the J end lost 4 bases, and 21 bases lay between the germline ends. In DNA, the CDR3 is TGTGCCAGCAGACACCGGGACATTCAAGGAGGCACTGAAGCTTTCTTT. Its protein is CASRHRDIQGGTEAFF.

This clonotype was counted many times. The rearrangement uses TRBV29-1 and TRBJ1-1; D remains unclear. The CDR3 length is 12 residues. V was trimmed by 3 bases and J by 1 base, leaving 6 bases between them. In germline, CDR1 is SQVTM, CDR2 ANQGSEA. CDR3 bases: TGCAGCGTTGAGGTCCAGAACACTGAAGCTTTCTTT. Translated: CSVEVQNTEAFF.

This clonotype was detected ten times or more. The chain has TRBV7-8 and TRBJ2-5; maybe TRBD1 (5 bases). Germline values: CDR1 SGHVS, CDR2 FQNEAQ. The CDR3 totals 14 residues. Trimming took 3 bases from V and 2 from J, leaving 10 bases between them. The CDR3 sequence: CASSFGAGQETQYF. The CDR3 DNA reads TGTGCCAGCAGCTTTGGGGCCGGACAAGAGACCCAGTACTTC. Filled out from reference TRBV7-8 and TRBJ2-5, the complete variable domain reads GAGVSQSPRYKVAKRGQDVALRCDPISGHVSLFWYQQALGQGPEFLTYFQNEAQLDKSGLPSDRFFAERPEGSVSTLKIQRTQQEDSAVYLCASSFGAGQETQYFGPGTRLLVL.

This clonotype was seen ten or more times. The DNA of the CDR3 is TGTGCCACCAGCCGCCCCGGCGGGGACTACGAGCAGTACTTC. As protein: CATSRPGGDYEQYF. J is TRBJ2-7 and V is TRBV15, with D possibly TRBD2 on 6 matching bases. Germline CDR1 is LNHNV and CDR2 is YYDKDF (reference sequence). The CDR3 runs to 14 residues. With 5 bases removed from V and 3 bases from J, the gap between germline ends came to 14 bases.

Ten or more counts support this clonotype. The rearrangement joins TRBV20-1 to TRBJ2-7, with a weak D call TRBD1 (6 bases). The CDR3 has 14 residues. Trimming took off 2 bases at V and 5 bases at J, with 16 bases between the two ends. CDR1 and CDR2 (germline): DFQATT, SNEGSKA (reference sequence). The DNA of the CDR3 is TGCAGTGCTAGACCCGCAGGACAGAGGCACGAGCAGTACTTC. It yields the protein CSARPAGQRHEQYF.

This clonotype was found many times. The CDR3 region has the DNA TGTGCCAGCTCACCAACGGCGTTTAGCGGTATCACAGATACGCAGTATTTT. Translation gives CASSPTAFSGITDTQYF. The chain combines TRBV18 with TRBJ2-3; possibly TRBD2 for D (6 bases). V dropped 2 bases and J dropped 2 bases, with 17 bases sitting between them. The CDR3 contains 17 residues. Germline CDR1 and CDR2: KGHSH and LQKENI.

This clonotype came up many times. CDR3 in DNA: TGTGCCAGTAGTGCCCAGGGACCAGATACGCAGTATTTT. The encoded protein is CASSAQGPDTQYF. The rearrangement joins TRBV19 to TRBJ2-3; D possibly matches TRBD1 or TRBD2 (5 bases each). Trimming shortened V by 5 bases and J by 4 bases, and 10 bases separated the two germline ends. The CDR3 spans 13 residues. CDR1 and CDR2 from the germline V gene are LNHDA and SQIVND (reference sequence).

This clonotype occurred many times. The gene calls are TRBV6-2 or TRBV6-3 and TRBJ2-4; D may be TRBD1 (5 bases). The V gene lost 2 bases and the J gene lost 11 bases, with 7 bases spanning the gap. The V gene's germline CDR1 is MNHEY and CDR2 SVGEGT. The CDR3 has 11 residues. CDR3 DNA: TGTGCCAGCAGTTACACAGGACTTCAGTACTTC. Its protein is CASSYTGLQYF.

This clonotype was detected ten times or more. This chain links TRBV4-3 with TRBJ2-6; D is possibly TRBD1 or TRBD2 (6 bases each). The V and J ends lost 0 bases and 4 bases respectively, with 16 bases between them. This CDR3 has 18 amino acids. In germline, CDR1 is LGHNA, CDR2 YSLEER. The CDR3 nucleotides are TGCGCCAGCAGCCAAGACCGGGGGCGAAGAACAGGGGCCAACGTCCTGACTTTC. As protein: CASSQDRGRRTGANVLTF.

The chain couples TRBV3-1 to TRBJ1-1; tentative D call: TRBD1 (5 bases). V lost 4 bases, J lost 1 base, and 10 bases lay in between. Germline V gene data show CDR1 as LGHDT and CDR2 as YNNKEL (reference sequence). This CDR3 contains 14 residues. The CDR3 is CASSRHTGNTEAFF. The CDR3 bases are TGTGCCAGCAGCCGACACACAGGGAACACTGAAGCTTTCTTT.

The table lists this clonotype with many counts. The chain joins TRBV9 to TRBJ1-2; tentatively, D is TRBD1 (6 bases). V was pared by 2 bases and J by 4 bases, with 21 bases between. Germline lookup yields CDR1 SGDLS and CDR2 YYNGEE. The CDR3 is 17 amino acids. The CDR3 protein is CASSVGAARGQSYGYTF. DNA for the CDR3: TGTGCCAGCAGCGTGGGAGCAGCTAGGGGACAAAGCTATGGCTACACCTTC.

This clonotype is medium-sized (0.01 to 0.1%) in the sample. The chain combines TRBV27 with TRBJ2-6, with a tentative D call TRBD1 (5 bases). This CDR3 spans 14 amino acids. Germline V CDR1 and CDR2: MNHEY, SMNVEV (reference sequence). Between the trimmed V and J ends, which lost 7 bases and 0 bases, there was a span of 7 bases. The CDR3 DNA reads TGTGCCAGCACACAGGTCTCTGGGGCCAACGTCCTGACTTTC. Residues: CASTQVSGANVLTF.

This clonotype was seen ten or more times. V gene TRBV18 combines with J gene TRBJ1-2; D gene uncertain. Trimming removed 6 bases at V and 5 bases at J, with 19 bases between. The length of the CDR3 is 15 residues. From germline, CDR1 is KGHSH and CDR2 LQKENI. This chain's CDR3 is CASSKRDEIPYGYTF. CDR3 nucleotide sequence: TGTGCCAGCTCTAAACGAGACGAGATTCCTTATGGCTACACCTTC.

This clonotype is judged medium-sized. This sequence joins TRBV10-3 and TRBJ1-3; perhaps TRBD1 as D (6 bases). This CDR3 contains 15 residues. Trimming removed 5 bases at V and 2 bases at J, with 13 bases between. CDR1 is ENHRY, CDR2 SYGVKD, per germline. CDR3 nucleotides: TGTGCCATCAGTACAGGGACCCTAGCTGGAAACACCATATATTTT. It specifies CAISTGTLAGNTIYF.

This clonotype has a count of ten or more. The genes are TRBV18 and TRBJ1-3; possible D gene TRBD1, 5 bases. The CDR3 sequence is 14 residues long. The ends were cut back, 5 bases at V and 4 bases at J, with 12 bases in the middle. Germline CDR1 is KGHSH and CDR2 is LQKENI. CDR3 residues: CASSSGVTGNTIYF. CDR3 nucleotides: TGTGCCAGCTCATCGGGGGTAACGGGAAACACCATATATTTT. The variable domain in full, completed from reference TRBV18 and TRBJ1-3, reads NAGVMQNPRHLVRRRGQEARLRCSPMKGHSHVYWYRQLPEEGLKFMVYLQKENIIDESGMPKERFSAEFPKEGPSILRIQQVVRGDSAAYFCASSSGVTGNTIYFGEGSWLTVV.

The table lists this clonotype with many counts. This rearrangement joins TRBV27 to TRBJ2-7; D may be TRBD1 (5 bases). The length of the CDR3 is 13 residues. Germline loops: CDR1 MNHEY, CDR2 SMNVEV (reference sequence). Trimming cost V 3 bases and J 6 bases, with 12 bases left between them. The CDR3 DNA is TGTGCCAGCAGTTTTGGGCAGGGTGGCGAGCAGTACTTC. Translation: CASSFGQGGEQYF.

This clonotype occurred many times. V is TRBV7-8 and J is TRBJ1-3, with 8 bases lining up with TRBD1. CDR3 size: 15 residues. CDR1 SGHVS and CDR2 FQNEAQ come from the germline V gene. Trimming at V came to 4 bases and at J to 0 bases, leaving 2 bases not matched to a gene. This CDR3 reads CASSSDRVSGNTIYF. CDR3 bases: TGTGCCAGCAGCTCGGACAGGGTCTCTGGAAACACCATATATTTT.

This clonotype is classed as medium-sized. This chain links TRBV9 with TRBJ1-1; D remains ambiguous. Trimming removed 4 bases at V and 1 base at J, with 11 bases between. This CDR3 has 14 amino acids. Germline assignment: CDR1 SGDLS and CDR2 YYNGEE. The CDR3 bases are TGTGCCAGCAGCAAACAGACTTCGAACACTGAAGCTTTCTTT. Its translation: CASSKQTSNTEAFF.

The chain recombines TRBV7-2 with TRBJ2-2; 8 nucleotides match TRBD1. Germline loops: CDR1 SGHTA, CDR2 FQGNSA. The CDR3 has 15 residues. The junction had 8 bases not matched to a gene; V was cut back by 5 bases and J by 6 bases. The CDR3 nucleotides read TGTGCCAGCAGCACGTTAGCAGGGGGCGCCGGGGAGCTGTTTTTT. Translating gives CASSTLAGGAGELFF. The full variable domain, completed using reference TRBV7-2 and TRBJ2-2, is GAGVSQSPSNKVTEKGKDVELRCDPISGHTALYWYRQSLGQGLEFLIYFQGNSAPDKSGLPSDRFSAERTGGSVSTLTIQRTQQEDSAVYLCASSTLAGGAGELFFGEGSRLTVL.